This section outlines one TCR beta chain sequence together with its context. V dropped 6 bases and J dropped 0 bases, with 15 bases sitting between them. The germline V gene encodes CDR1 DFQATT and CDR2 SNEGSKA (reference sequence). The CDR3 contains 16 residues. The record originates from a study of low-dose radiotherapy and immunotherapy resistance in tumors. Alpha- and beta-chain coverage of first-strand cDNA came from TRAV- and TRBV-specific primers. A constant-region primer paired with the V-primer adapter amplified TCRs over approximately 20 PCR cycles. TCRdb re-derived calls from the reads in MiXCR, one entry per CDR3 protein. The table records 15,000 to 20,000 distinct CDR3 sequences, approximately 63% of them present only once.

This chain joins TRBV20-1 and TRBJ2-6; D perhaps matches TRBD2 (6 bases). The clonotype comes from a human donor with advanced metastatic prostate, ovarian, gallbladder or colorectal cancer (not recorded which). This table probably holds off-target reads from a library built for another chain. In DNA, the CDR3 is TGCAGTGCCATCCCTATCGGGGGCTCTGGGGCCAACGTCCTGACTTTC. As protein: CSAIPIGGSGANVLTF.